This entry features one TCR beta chain sequence. This sample was taken from a study of Ad26.COV2.S vaccination and SARS-CoV-2 variants. Data came from immunoSEQ multiplex PCR; TCRdb stores just in-frame clones and leaves some out. The data show hundreds of thousands of clones, about 89% seen once. The CDR3 extends over 13 amino acids. V gave up 1 base and J gave up 8 bases, with 11 bases separating them. Germline loops: CDR1 SGHDN, CDR2 FVKESK. The treatment was: 15 to 20 received Ad26.COV2.S at low or high dose, single or two shots; 5 received placebo; per-sample allocation not given. After the first vaccine or placebo injection, samples were drawn on day 63.

This specimen was peripheral blood, taken in a trial of Ad26.COV2.S vaccine versus placebo. The gene calls are TRBV14 and TRBJ1-2; D not resolved. The clonotype was recovered from a person aged 18-60 years who received the Ad26.COV2.S COVID-19 vaccine or a placebo. CDR3 coding DNA: TGTGCCAGCAGCCAAGGCTTGTTAGAAGGCTACACCTTC. As protein: CASSQGLLEGYTF.